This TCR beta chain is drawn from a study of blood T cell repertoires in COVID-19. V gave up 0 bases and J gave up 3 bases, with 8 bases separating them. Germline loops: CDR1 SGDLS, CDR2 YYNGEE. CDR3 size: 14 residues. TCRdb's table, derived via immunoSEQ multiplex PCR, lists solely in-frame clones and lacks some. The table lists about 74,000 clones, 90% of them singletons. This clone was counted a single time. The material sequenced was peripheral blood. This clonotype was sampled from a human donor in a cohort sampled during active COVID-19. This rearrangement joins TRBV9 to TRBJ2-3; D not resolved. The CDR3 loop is CASSVESVTDTQYF. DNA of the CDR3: TGTGCCAGCAGCGTAGAGAGTGTTACAGATACGCAGTATTTT.